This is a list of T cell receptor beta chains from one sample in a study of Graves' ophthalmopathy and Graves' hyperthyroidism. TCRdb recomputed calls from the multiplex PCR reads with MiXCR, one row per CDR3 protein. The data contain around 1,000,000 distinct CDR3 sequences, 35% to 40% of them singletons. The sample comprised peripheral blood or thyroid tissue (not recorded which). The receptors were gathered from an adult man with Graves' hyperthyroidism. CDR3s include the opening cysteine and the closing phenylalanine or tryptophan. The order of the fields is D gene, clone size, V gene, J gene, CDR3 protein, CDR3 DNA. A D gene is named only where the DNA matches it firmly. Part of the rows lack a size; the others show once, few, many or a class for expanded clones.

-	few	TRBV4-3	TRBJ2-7	CASSQDRRDEQYF	TGCGCCAGCAGCCAAGATCGGAGGGACGAGCAGTACTTC
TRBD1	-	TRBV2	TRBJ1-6	CASLRDSNSPLHF	TGTGCCAGCTTACGGGACAGTAATTCACCCCTCCACTTT
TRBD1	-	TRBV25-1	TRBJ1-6	CAGSDRDGSPLHF	TGTGCCGGCAGTGACAGGGATGGATCACCCCTCCACTTT
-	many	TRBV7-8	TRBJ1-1	CASSLRRSPTEAFF	TGTGCCAGCAGCCTACGGAGGTCCCCCACTGAAGCTTTCTTT
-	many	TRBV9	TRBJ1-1	CASSVVRDGEAFF	TGTGCCAGCAGCGTAGTTCGGGACGGTGAAGCTTTCTTT
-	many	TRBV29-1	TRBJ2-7	CSVVVAGKSAEQYF	TGCAGCGTTGTGGTCGCAGGCAAAAGTGCCGAGCAGTACTTC
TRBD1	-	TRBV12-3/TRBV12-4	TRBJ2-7	CASRQGQGGAEQYF	TGTGCCAGCAGGCAGGGACAGGGGGGGGCCGAGCAGTACTTC
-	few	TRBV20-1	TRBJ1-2	CSASLGGAYGYTF	TGCAGTGCTAGTCTTGGGGGTGCCTATGGCTACACCTTC
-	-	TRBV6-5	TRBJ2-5	CASSYLADQATQYF	TGTGCCAGCAGTTACCTAGCAGATCAAGCGACCCAGTACTTC
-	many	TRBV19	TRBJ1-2	CASSATVPYGYTF	TGTGCCAGTAGTGCGACAGTTCCTTATGGCTACACCTTC
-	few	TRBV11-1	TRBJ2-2	CASSPRKRGAVGELFF	TGTGCCAGCAGCCCCCGGAAACGGGGGGCGGTCGGGGAGCTGTTTTTT
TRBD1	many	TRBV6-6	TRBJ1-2	CASSTWTGAGYGYTF	TGTGCCAGCAGCACATGGACAGGGGCTGGGTATGGCTACACCTTC
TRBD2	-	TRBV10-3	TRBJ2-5	CAISERTSGSQETQYF	TGTGCCATCAGTGAACGGACTAGCGGGAGCCAAGAGACCCAGTACTTC
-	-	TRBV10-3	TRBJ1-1	CAISESRRTEAFF	TGTGCCATCAGTGAGTCGAGGAGGACTGAAGCTTTCTTT
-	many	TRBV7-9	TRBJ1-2	CASSLGTVNYGYTF	TGTGCCAGCAGCTTGGGTACAGTCAACTATGGCTACACCTTC
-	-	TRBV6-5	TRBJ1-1	CASRGLPGRTEAFF	TGTGCCAGCAGGGGACTCCCAGGGCGCACTGAAGCTTTCTTT
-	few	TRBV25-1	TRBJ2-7	CASTPRGKNSYEQYF	TGTGCCAGCACCCCACGGGGGAAGAACTCCTACGAGCAGTACTTC
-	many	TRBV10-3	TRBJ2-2	CATSSRGNTGELFF	TGTGCCACCTCATCGAGGGGGAACACCGGGGAGCTGTTTTTT
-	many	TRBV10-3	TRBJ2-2	CATRELLGTGELFF	TGTGCCACCCGAGAGCTATTAGGCACCGGGGAGCTGTTTTTT
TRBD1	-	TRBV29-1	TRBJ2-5	CSVVRDRGLETQYF	TGCAGCGTCGTCCGGGACAGGGGGCTTGAGACCCAGTACTTC
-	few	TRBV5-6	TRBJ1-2	CASSLDSRNGYTF	TGTGCCAGCAGCTTGGACAGTCGAAATGGCTACACCTTC
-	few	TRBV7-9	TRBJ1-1	CASTFQVGENTEAFF	TGTGCCAGCACCTTCCAAGTCGGGGAGAACACTGAAGCTTTCTTT
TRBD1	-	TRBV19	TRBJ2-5	CASSNPGQGSGETQYF	TGTGCCAGTAGTAATCCGGGACAGGGGTCCGGGGAGACCCAGTACTTC